Below, one T cell receptor beta chain is given with its context. The target antigen is unknown. This sample was taken from a study of blood T cells in healthy people across ages. Study-wide results and limits: Because sorting was not performed, PBMCs prevented conclusive naive versus antigen-experienced comparison.

A J-beta primer mix and a sample-barcoded 5' primer were used in a second PCR of about 7 to 12 cycles. MiXCR was run by TCRdb on the 5' RACE reads, yielding one entry per CDR3 protein. The sample lists 1.4 million or so distinct CDR3 sequences, around 40% occurring once. V lost 2 bases and J 0 bases, leaving 11 bases between the germline ends. Germline CDR1 reads SGHTA; CDR2 reads FQGNSA. The CDR3 has 15 amino acids. The V gene is TRBV7-2, the J gene TRBJ2-7; maybe TRBD1 (5 bases). The clonotype originates from a woman in her late teens or twenties in good health. The sample taken for sequencing was blood. The DNA of the CDR3 is TGTGCCAGCAGCTTAAGGGGATTAGACTCCTACGAGCAGTACTTC. Its translation: CASSLRGLDSYEQYF.